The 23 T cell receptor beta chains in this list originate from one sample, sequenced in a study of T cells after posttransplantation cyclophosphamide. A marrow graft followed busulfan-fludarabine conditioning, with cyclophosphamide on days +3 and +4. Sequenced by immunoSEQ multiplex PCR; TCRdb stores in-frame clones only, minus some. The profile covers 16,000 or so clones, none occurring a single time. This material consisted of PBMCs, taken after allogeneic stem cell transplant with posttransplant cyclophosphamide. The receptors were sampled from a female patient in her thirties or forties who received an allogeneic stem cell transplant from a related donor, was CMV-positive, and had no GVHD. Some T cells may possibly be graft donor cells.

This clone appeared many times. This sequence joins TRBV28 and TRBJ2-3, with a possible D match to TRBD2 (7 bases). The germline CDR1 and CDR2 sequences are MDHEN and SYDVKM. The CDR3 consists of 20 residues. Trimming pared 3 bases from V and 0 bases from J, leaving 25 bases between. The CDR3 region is CASSLRGGFELTASTDTQYF. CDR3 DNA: TGTGCCAGCAGTTTGAGGGGGGGGTTCGAACTGACAGCTAGCACAGATACGCAGTATTTT.

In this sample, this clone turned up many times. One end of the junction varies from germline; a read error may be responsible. CDR3 nucleotides: TGTGCCATCAGCCAAGTTAGTTCTAGCACAGATACGCAGTATTTT. It is translated as CAISQVSSSTDTQYF. The chain has TRBV4-2 and TRBJ2-3; D not resolved. The germline CDR1 and CDR2 sequences are LGHNA and YNFKEQ. This CDR3 is built from 15 residues.

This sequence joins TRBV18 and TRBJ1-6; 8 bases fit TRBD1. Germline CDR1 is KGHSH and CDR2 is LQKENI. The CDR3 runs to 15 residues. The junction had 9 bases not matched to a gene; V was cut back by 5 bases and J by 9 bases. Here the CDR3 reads CASSADRAVSSPLHF. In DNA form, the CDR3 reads TGTGCCAGCTCAGCGGACAGGGCAGTTAGTTCACCCCTCCACTTT.

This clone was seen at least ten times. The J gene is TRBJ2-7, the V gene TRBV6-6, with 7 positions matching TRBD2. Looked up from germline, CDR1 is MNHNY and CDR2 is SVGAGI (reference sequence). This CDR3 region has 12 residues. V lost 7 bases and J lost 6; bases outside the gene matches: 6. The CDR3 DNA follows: TGTGCCAGCACCCTGGGAGGGTTCGAGCAGTACTTC. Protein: CASTLGGFEQYF.

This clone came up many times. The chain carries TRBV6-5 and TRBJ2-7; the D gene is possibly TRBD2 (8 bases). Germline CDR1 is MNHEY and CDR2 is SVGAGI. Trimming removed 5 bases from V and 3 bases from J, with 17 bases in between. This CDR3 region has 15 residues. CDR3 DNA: TGTGCCAGCAGTACCTCGGGGGGGACAGACTACGAGCAGTACTTC. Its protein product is CASSTSGGTDYEQYF.

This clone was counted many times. The DNA of the CDR3 is TGTGCCAGCAGTTGGGACTCTCCAACCGGGGAGCTGTTTTTT. It encodes CASSWDSPTGELFF. The gene calls are TRBV6-6 and TRBJ2-2, with D possibly TRBD2 on 6 matching bases. Trimming shortened V by 4 bases and J by 5 bases, and 11 bases separated the two germline ends. The CDR3 covers 14 residues. The germline CDR1 and CDR2 sequences are MNHNY and SVGAGI (reference sequence).

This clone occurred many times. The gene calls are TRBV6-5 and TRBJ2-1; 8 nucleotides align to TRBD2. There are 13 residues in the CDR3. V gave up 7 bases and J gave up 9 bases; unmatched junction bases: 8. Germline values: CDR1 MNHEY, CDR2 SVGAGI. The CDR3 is CASIGLAYGEQFF. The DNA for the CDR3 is TGTGCCAGCATAGGACTAGCATACGGTGAGCAGTTCTTC.

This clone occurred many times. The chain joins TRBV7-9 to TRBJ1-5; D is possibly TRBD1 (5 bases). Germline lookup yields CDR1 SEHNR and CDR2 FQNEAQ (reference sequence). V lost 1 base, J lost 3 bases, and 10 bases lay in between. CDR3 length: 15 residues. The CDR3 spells CASSLEGIPNQPQHF. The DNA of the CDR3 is TGTGCCAGCAGCTTAGAGGGGATACCCAATCAGCCCCAGCATTTT.

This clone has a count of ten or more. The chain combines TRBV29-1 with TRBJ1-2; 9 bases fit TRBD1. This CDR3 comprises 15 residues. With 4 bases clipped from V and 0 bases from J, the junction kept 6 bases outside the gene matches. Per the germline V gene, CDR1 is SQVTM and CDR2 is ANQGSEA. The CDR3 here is CSVVGQGSANYGYTF. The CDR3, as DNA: TGCAGCGTTGTGGGACAGGGCTCAGCTAACTATGGCTACACCTTC.

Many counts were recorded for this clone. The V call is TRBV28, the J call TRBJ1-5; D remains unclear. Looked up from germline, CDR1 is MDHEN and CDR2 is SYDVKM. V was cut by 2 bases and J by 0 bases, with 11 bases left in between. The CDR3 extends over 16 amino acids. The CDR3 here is CASSLPIQYSNQPQHF. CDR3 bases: TGTGCCAGCAGTTTACCCATTCAGTATAGCAATCAGCCCCAGCATTTT.

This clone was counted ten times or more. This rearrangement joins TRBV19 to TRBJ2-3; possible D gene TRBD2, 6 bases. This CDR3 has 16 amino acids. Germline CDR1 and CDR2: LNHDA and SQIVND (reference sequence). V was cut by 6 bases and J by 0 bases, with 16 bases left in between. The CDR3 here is CASSLSGDSSTDTQYF. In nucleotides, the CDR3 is TGTGCCAGTAGCCTCTCCGGGGACTCTAGCACAGATACGCAGTATTTT.

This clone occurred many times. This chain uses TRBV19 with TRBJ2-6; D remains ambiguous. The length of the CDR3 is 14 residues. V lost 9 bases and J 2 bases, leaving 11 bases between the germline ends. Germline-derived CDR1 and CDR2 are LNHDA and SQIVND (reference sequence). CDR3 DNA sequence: TGTGCCAGCCTAAACTTGGCTGGGGCCAACGTCCTGACTTTC. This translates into CASLNLAGANVLTF.

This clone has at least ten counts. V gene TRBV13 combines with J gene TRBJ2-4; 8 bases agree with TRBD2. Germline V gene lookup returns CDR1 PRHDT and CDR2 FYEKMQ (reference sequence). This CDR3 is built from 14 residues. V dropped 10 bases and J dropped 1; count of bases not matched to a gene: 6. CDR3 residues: CATREGGAKNIQYF. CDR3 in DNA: TGTGCCACCCGGGAGGGCGGCGCCAAAAACATTCAGTACTTC.

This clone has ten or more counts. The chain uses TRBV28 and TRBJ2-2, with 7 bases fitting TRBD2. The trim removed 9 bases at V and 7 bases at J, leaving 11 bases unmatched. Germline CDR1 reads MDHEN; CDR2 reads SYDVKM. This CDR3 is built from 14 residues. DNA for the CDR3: TGTGCCAGTGTCGGAGCGGGGACGGTCGGGGAGCTGTTTTTT. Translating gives CASVGAGTVGELFF.

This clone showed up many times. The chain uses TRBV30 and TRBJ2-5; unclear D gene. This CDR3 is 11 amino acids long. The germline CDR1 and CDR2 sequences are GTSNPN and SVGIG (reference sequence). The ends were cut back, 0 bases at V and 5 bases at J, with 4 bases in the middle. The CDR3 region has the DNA TGTGCCTGGAGTGTACAGGAGACCCAGTACTTC. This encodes CAWSVQETQYF.

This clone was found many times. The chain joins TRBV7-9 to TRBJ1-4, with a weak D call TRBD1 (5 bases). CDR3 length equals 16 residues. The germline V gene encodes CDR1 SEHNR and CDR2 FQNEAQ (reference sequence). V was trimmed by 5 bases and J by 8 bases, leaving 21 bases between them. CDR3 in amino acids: CASSLSTPGNAEKLFF. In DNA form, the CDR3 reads TGTGCCAGCAGCCTTAGTACCCCAGGGAACGCAGAAAAACTGTTTTTT.

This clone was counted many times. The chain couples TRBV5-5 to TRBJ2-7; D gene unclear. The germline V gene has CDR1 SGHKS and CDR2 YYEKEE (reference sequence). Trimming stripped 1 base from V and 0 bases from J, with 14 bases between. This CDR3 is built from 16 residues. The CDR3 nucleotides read TGTGCCAGCAGCTTGCGTTCGAGCGCTGGCTCCTACGAGCAGTACTTC. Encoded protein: CASSLRSSAGSYEQYF.

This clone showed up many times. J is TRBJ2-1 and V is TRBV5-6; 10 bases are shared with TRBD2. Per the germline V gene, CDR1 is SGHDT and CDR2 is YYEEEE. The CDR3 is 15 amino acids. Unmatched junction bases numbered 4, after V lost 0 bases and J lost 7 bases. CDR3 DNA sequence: TGTGCCAGCAGCTTGGCGGATAGCGGGAGGAATGAGCAGTTCTTC. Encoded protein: CASSLADSGRNEQFF.

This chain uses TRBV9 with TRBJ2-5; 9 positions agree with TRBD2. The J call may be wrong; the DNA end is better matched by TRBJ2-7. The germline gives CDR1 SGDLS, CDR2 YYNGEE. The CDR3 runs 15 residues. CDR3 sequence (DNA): TGTGCCAGCAGCGTAGGACTAGCGGCCTCCTACGAGCAGTACTTC. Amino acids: CASSVGLAASYEQYF.

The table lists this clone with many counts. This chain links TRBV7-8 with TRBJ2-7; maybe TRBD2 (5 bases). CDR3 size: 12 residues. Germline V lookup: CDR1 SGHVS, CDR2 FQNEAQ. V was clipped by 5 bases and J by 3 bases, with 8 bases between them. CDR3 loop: CASSPLVYEQYF. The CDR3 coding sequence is TGTGCCAGCAGCCCACTAGTCTACGAGCAGTACTTC. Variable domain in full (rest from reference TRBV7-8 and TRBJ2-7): GAGVSQSPRYKVAKRGQDVALRCDPISGHVSLFWYQQALGQGPEFLTYFQNEAQLDKSGLPSDRFFAERPEGSVSTLKIQRTQQEDSAVYLCASSPLVYEQYFGPGTRLTVT.

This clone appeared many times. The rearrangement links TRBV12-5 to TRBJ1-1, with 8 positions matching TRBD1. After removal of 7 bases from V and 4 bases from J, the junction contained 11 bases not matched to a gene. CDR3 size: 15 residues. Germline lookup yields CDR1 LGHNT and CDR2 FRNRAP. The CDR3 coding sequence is TGTGCTAGTGTCAAAGACAGGGGAGTAGGCACTGAAGCTTTCTTT. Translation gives CASVKDRGVGTEAFF.

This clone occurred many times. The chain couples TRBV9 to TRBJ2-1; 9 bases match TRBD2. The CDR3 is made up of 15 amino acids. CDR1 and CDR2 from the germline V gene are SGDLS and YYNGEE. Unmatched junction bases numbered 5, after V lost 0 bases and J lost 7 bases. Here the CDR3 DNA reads TGTGCCAGCAGCGTAGGCGGGAGGGCTATTAATGAGCAGTTCTTC. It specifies CASSVGGRAINEQFF.

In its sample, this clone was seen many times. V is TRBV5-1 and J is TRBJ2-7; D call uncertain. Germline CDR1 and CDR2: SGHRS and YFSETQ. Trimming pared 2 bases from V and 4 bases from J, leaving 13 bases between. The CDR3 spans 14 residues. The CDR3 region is CASSLARGVYEQYF. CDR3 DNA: TGCGCCAGCAGCTTAGCCAGAGGCGTTTACGAGCAGTACTTC.